Listed below are T cell receptor beta chains from one sample, sequenced in a study of regulatory T cells in long-lasting Graves disease. TCRdb used MiXCR to reprocess the multiplex PCR reads, holding one entry per CDR3 protein. The sample lists 400,000 to 450,000 distinct CDR3 sequences; about 16% were seen once. These sequences were also reported in another study, on T cells in Graves' hyperthyroidism and ophthalmopathy.

The source material was peripheral blood mononuclear cells (PBMCs), sampled at new diagnosis, from a patient treated with antithyroid drugs. Receptors originate from a woman between 25 and 40 years old with Graves disease. Both conserved end residues are part of each CDR3. The order of the fields is D gene, CDR3 length, J gene, V gene, clone size, CDR3 DNA, CDR3 protein. The D gene is left open where the match is weak. The size field is filled for only some rows; it gives once, few, many or a size class.

NA,15,TRBJ1-4,TRBV5-5,NA,TGTGCCAGCAGTTACTCCGGACATAGGAATGAAAAACTGTTTTTT,CASSYSGHRNEKLFF
TRBD1,13,TRBJ1-1,TRBV29-1,many,TGCAGCGTTGAGCAGGGGGCGGACACTGAAGCTTTCTTT,CSVEQGADTEAFF
NA,14,TRBJ1-1,TRBV12-3/TRBV12-4,many,TGTGCCAGCAGTCGTACCGATGATAGCACTGAAGCTTTCTTT,CASSRTDDSTEAFF
TRBD1,12,TRBJ1-2,TRBV20-1,many,TGCAGGGCAGACAGGGGCCAAGGGGGCTACACCTTC,CRADRGQGGYTF
NA,14,TRBJ2-3,TRBV11-2,many,TGTGCCAGCAGCTTGGCTAAACAGACAGATACGCAGTATTTT,CASSLAKQTDTQYF
NA,14,TRBJ2-2,TRBV6-2/TRBV6-3,NA,TGTGCCAGCAGTAATAGCGGACTCACCGGGGAGCTGTTTTTT,CASSNSGLTGELFF
TRBD2,16,TRBJ2-1,TRBV6-1,many,TGTGCCAGCAGTGGGACTAGCGGGAGGGGGTACAATGAGCAGTTCTTC,CASSGTSGRGYNEQFF
NA,14,TRBJ2-7,TRBV18,few,TGTGCCAGCTCACCCCAGAGGGGGTCCAACGAGCAGTACTTC,CASSPQRGSNEQYF
TRBD2,17,TRBJ2-1,TRBV12-3/TRBV12-4,many,TGTGCCAGCAGTTTAGTTCACATAGCGGGAGGATGGGATGAGCAGTTCTTC,CASSLVHIAGGWDEQFF
TRBD1,12,TRBJ2-1,TRBV29-1,many,TGCAGCGTCAGACAGGGGTACAATGAGCAGTTCTTC,CSVRQGYNEQFF
NA,16,TRBJ1-6,TRBV7-8,NA,TGTGCCAGCAGCTTAGTTCGGCAGGGGAATAATTCACCCCTCCACTTT,CASSLVRQGNNSPLHF
TRBD1,14,TRBJ2-1,TRBV18,few,TGTGCCAGCTTCGAACAGGGGGCGCGAAATGAGCAGTTCTTC,CASFEQGARNEQFF
TRBD1,16,TRBJ2-5,TRBV4-1,few,TGCGCCAGCAGCCAAGACGGGACAGGGGTACAAGAGACCCAGTACTTC,CASSQDGTGVQETQYF
TRBD1,16,TRBJ1-2,TRBV20-1,few,TGCAGTGCTCAACAGACACCGGGACAGGGAGTTTATGGCTACACCTTC,CSAQQTPGQGVYGYTF
TRBD2,17,TRBJ2-5,TRBV5-1,many,TGCGCCAGCAGCGAGGGACTAGCTCCGAGGACCCAAGAGACCCAGTACTTC,CASSEGLAPRTQETQYF
NA,15,TRBJ2-3,TRBV6-5,few,TGTGCCAGCAGTTACGCAACAGGGTTAGAAGATACGCAGTATTTT,CASSYATGLEDTQYF
TRBD2,15,TRBJ2-5,TRBV7-9,many,TGTGCCAGCAGCACTATAGCGGGGATACAAGAGACCCAGTACTTC,CASSTIAGIQETQYF
TRBD2,19,TRBJ2-5,TRBV3-1,NA,TGTGCCAGCAGCCACCAACCGGGACTAGCGGGAGCGAGGCAAGAGACCCAGTACTTC,CASSHQPGLAGARQETQYF
TRBD1,15,TRBJ1-3,TRBV7-9,many,TGTGCCAGCAGCAGGGACAGCCGTTCTGGAAACACCATATATTTT,CASSRDSRSGNTIYF
NA,14,TRBJ1-1,TRBV19,few,TGTGCCAGTACCTTAGGGAAGAAAAACACTGAAGCTTTCTTT,CASTLGKKNTEAFF
NA,14,TRBJ1-2,TRBV5-5,few,TGTGCCAGCAGCTTGGTTTCAGGGAAGTATGGCTACACCTTC,CASSLVSGKYGYTF
NA,17,TRBJ2-1,TRBV7-9,few,TGTGCCAGCAGGGGAATGGGGGGAGGTTTCACGGTCAATGAGCAGTTCTTC,CASRGMGGGFTVNEQFF
TRBD1,13,TRBJ1-2,TRBV6-1,many,TGTGCCAGCAGATCAACAGGGGGGGATGGCTACACCTTC,CASRSTGGDGYTF
TRBD1,17,TRBJ1-2,TRBV28,many,TGTGCCAGCAGTTTGGGGTCAGGGGGCCGAGCTAACTATGGCTACACCTTC,CASSLGSGGRANYGYTF
NA,14,TRBJ2-3,TRBV11-2,NA,TGTGCCAGCAGCAGGGGTGAGGTCCCAGATACGCAGTATTTT,CASSRGEVPDTQYF
TRBD1,18,TRBJ2-3,TRBV15,many,TGTGCCACCAGCGAGAGGGAGAGCGGACAGGAGAGCACAGATACGCAGTATTTT,CATSERESGQESTDTQYF
NA,13,TRBJ2-1,TRBV11-1,many,TGTGCCAGCAGCTCACAGGTACTCAATGAGCAGTTCTTC,CASSSQVLNEQFF
NA,13,TRBJ2-1,TRBV19,few,TGTGCCAGTAGGGGGGGTGGGCGCAATGAGCAGTTCTTC,CASRGGGRNEQFF
NA,14,TRBJ1-5,TRBV19,NA,TGTGCCAGTTCAGGACGGGCGACGGGTCAGCCCCAGCATTTT,CASSGRATGQPQHF
NA,14,TRBJ1-2,TRBV27,many,TGTGCCAGCAGTTTATCGGGGTACAACTATGGCTACACCTTC,CASSLSGYNYGYTF
TRBD1,14,TRBJ1-1,TRBV12-3/TRBV12-4,few,TGTGCCAGCAGTTTTTGGGGGCAGGGGGATGAAGCTTTCTTT,CASSFWGQGDEAFF
NA,15,TRBJ2-1,TRBV7-9,many,TGTGCCAGCAGCTGGAGGGGAGGGGGTTACAATGAGCAGTTCTTC,CASSWRGGGYNEQFF
NA,16,TRBJ2-5,TRBV11-2,NA,TGTGCCAGCAGCTTATATGGGGGGCGGCACCAAGAGACCCTGTACTTC,CASSLYGGRHQETLYF
NA,12,TRBJ1-2,TRBV30,many,TGTGCCTGGAGTGGAGAGGTGGGAGGCTACACCTTC,CAWSGEVGGYTF
TRBD2,16,TRBJ2-1,TRBV6-2/TRBV6-3,many,TGTGCCAGCGTAAAACTAGCGGGAGGGTCCTACAATGAGCAGTTCTTC,CASVKLAGGSYNEQFF
NA,12,TRBJ2-1,TRBV6-1,many,TGTGCCAGCAGAACTGGGGATAATGAGCAGTTCTTC,CASRTGDNEQFF
NA,14,TRBJ2-5,TRBV12-3/TRBV12-4,many,TGTGCCAGCAGTTCACAGGGAGGAGAAGAGACCCAGTACTTC,CASSSQGGEETQYF
NA,13,TRBJ2-1,TRBV2,many,TGTGCCAGCAGTGGGGGCCCCTACAATGAGCAGTTCTTC,CASSGGPYNEQFF
NA,12,TRBJ2-1,TRBV5-6,many,TGTGCCAGCAGCCCACGGAGCCTTTCGCAGTTCTTC,CASSPRSLSQFF
NA,14,TRBJ2-7,TRBV4-2,few,TGTGCCAGCAGCCTATCGCCGGGTAGCTACGAGCAGTACTTC,CASSLSPGSYEQYF
NA,17,TRBJ2-3,TRBV24-1,many,TGTGCCACCAGTGATTTGCGTCGGGGAGTTAGCACAGATACGCAGTATTTT,CATSDLRRGVSTDTQYF
NA,14,TRBJ1-1,TRBV28,many,TGTGCCAGCAGGAATCTGGAGATGCGCACTGAAGCTTTCTTT,CASRNLEMRTEAFF
TRBD1,16,TRBJ2-1,TRBV4-3,few,TGCGCCAGCAGCCAAGACCACAGGGGCGTATTAAATGAGCAGTTCTTC,CASSQDHRGVLNEQFF
NA,14,TRBJ2-4,TRBV28,few,TGTGCCAGCAGCACCAAGGGTATTGTAAACATTCAGTACTTC,CASSTKGIVNIQYF
NA,11,TRBJ2-5,TRBV27,many,TGTGCCAGCAACGGCGGCGAGACCCAGTACTTC,CASNGGETQYF
TRBD2,16,TRBJ2-1,TRBV12-3/TRBV12-4,NA,TGTGCCAGCAGTCTATTTCTAGCGGAATCCTACAATGAGCAGTTCTTC,CASSLFLAESYNEQFF
TRBD2,17,TRBJ2-3,TRBV11-2,NA,TGTGCCAGCAGCTCAGGACTAGCGGGAGTATTCACAGATACGCAGTATTTT,CASSSGLAGVFTDTQYF
NA,14,TRBJ2-3,TRBV27,many,TGTGCCAGCAGTTTAATACAGGCCACAGATACGCAGTATTTT,CASSLIQATDTQYF
NA,12,TRBJ1-2,TRBV5-1,many,TGCGCCAGCAGCGGAACGGGATATGGCTACACCTTC,CASSGTGYGYTF
NA,14,TRBJ2-2,TRBV5-6,NA,TGTGCCAGCAGCTGGACAGTCAACACCGGGGAGCTGTTTTTT,CASSWTVNTGELFF
NA,14,TRBJ2-5,TRBV5-1,many,TGCGCCAGCAGCTTGGTACAGGCCGGAGAGACCCAGTACTTC,CASSLVQAGETQYF
TRBD2,15,TRBJ2-3,TRBV2,many,TGTGCCAGCAGTTTAGCGGGAGGGTTCGCAGATACGCAGTATTTT,CASSLAGGFADTQYF
TRBD2,15,TRBJ2-7,TRBV6-1,many,TGTGCCAGCAGCTGGGATGCGGGAGTCTCCTACGAGCAGTACTTC,CASSWDAGVSYEQYF
TRBD1,16,TRBJ2-3,TRBV28,many,TGTGCCAGCAGGGGAGACCGGGACAGCCTTGGGGATACGCAGTATTTT,CASRGDRDSLGDTQYF